This TCR beta chain was recovered during a study of cytomegalovirus exposure and HLA in healthy donors. Study conclusions and caveats: Sequencing likely produced, as an artifact, a cluster of highly shared sequence variants. Accurate prediction of most subjects' HLA-A and HLA-B alleles from TCR beta sequences was reported. Prior analysis indicated that the majority of TCR beta V segments exhibited productivity approximately 90% or approximately 30% of the time.

13 Jbeta primers and 60 Vbeta primers were used for the PCR. As handled by the study authors: Counted up in a later analysis, unique TCR beta chains came to some 80 million, with 9.5 million to 13 million shared. The method was immunoSEQ multiplex PCR; TCRdb's version includes in-frame clones alone and lacks a portion of them. The D gene and trimming were derived from the DNA, and the V and J assignments and clone size from that table. This sample yields fewer than 95,000 clones, of which roughly 60% are seen a single time; about a fifth belongs to the top ten. The CDR3 extends over 16 amino acids. Germline trimming cut 1 base from V and 4 bases from J; bases unmatched to any gene: 6. CDR1 and CDR2 (germline): SEHNR, FQNEAQ (reference sequence). As for this clone: Its matching antigen is unknown.

The rearrangement joins TRBV7-9 to TRBJ2-2, with 7 bases aligning to TRBD2. The source material was PBMCs. The sequence came from a woman aged 45-65 years in good health and CMV-seropositive. DNA of the CDR3: TGTGCCAGCAGCTTAGTCCCAGCGGGGTTCACCGGGGAGCTGTTTTTT. This encodes CASSLVPAGFTGELFF.